The rows below give T cell receptor beta chains drawn from one sample of a study of blood T cell repertoires in COVID-19. TCRdb keeps only in-frame clones here, not all; method: immunoSEQ multiplex PCR. This table has over 5,500 clones, 88% appearing once. Sequenced input: peripheral blood. All receptors derive from a human donor in a cohort sampled during active COVID-19. CDR3s include the opening cysteine and the closing phenylalanine or tryptophan. D genes are given only for firm matches. The size of a clone is reported for some rows only, either as once, few or many, or as a class for expanded clones.

TRBV11-2	.	TRBD2	15	TRBJ2-7	TGTGCCAGCAGCGTGACTAGCGGAAGCTCCTACGAGCAGTACTTC	CASSVTSGSSYEQYF
TRBV6-2/TRBV6-3	.	TRBD2	15	TRBJ2-1	TGTGCCAGCAGTACGATAGCGGGAGGGCGCGATGAGCAGTTCTTC	CASSTIAGGRDEQFF
TRBV6-5	.	.	15	TRBJ1-4	TGTGCCAGCACCTATATGAGGGGGTTGGGTGAAAAACTGTTTTTT	CASTYMRGLGEKLFF
TRBV7-9	.	.	13	TRBJ2-5	TGTGCCAGCAGTAGCCCCCTGTGGGAGACCCAGTACTTC	CASSSPLWETQYF
TRBV4-1	.	TRBD1	15	TRBJ1-2	TGCGCCAGCAGCCACATATGGGGACAGGGGGAGAACTACACCTTC	CASSHIWGQGENYTF
TRBV29-1	.	.	15	TRBJ2-5	TGCAGCGTTGAAGGGGCGGGATGGACGGTGGAGACCCAGTACTTC	CSVEGAGWTVETQYF
TRBV6-6	.	.	13	TRBJ1-2	TGTGCCAGCGCACAAGCGGCAGGATATGGCTACACCTTC	CASAQAAGYGYTF
TRBV3-1/TRBV3-2	once	.	16	TRBJ2-2	TGTGCCAGCAGCCAGGGGCGGGGGCCTGGCACCGGGGAGCTGTTTTTT	CASSQGRGPGTGELFF
TRBV5-4	.	.	16	TRBJ1-6	TGTGCCAGCAGCCAGTCGACAGAGCTCTATAATTCACCCCTCCACTTT	CASSQSTELYNSPLHF
TRBV19	.	.	14	TRBJ1-2	TGTGCCAGTAGTATAGCCAGGGCCAACTATGGCTACACCTTC	CASSIARANYGYTF
TRBV4-1	.	.	15	TRBJ1-5	TGCGCCAGCAGCCAAGATCGCGGCACCGGTCAGCCCCAGCATTTT	CASSQDRGTGQPQHF
TRBV7-3	.	TRBD1	15	TRBJ2-2	TGTGCCAGCAGCCCACAGGGGGCCTGGGCCGGGGAGCTGTTTTTT	CASSPQGAWAGELFF
TRBV29-1	.	.	15	TRBJ2-7	TGCAGCGTTGAAGAAATCGCAGGGAACGCCTACGAGCAGTACTTC	CSVEEIAGNAYEQYF
TRBV5-1	.	TRBD1	13	TRBJ1-5	TGCGCCAGCAGCCGACAGGGGGATCAGCCCCAGCATTTT	CASSRQGDQPQHF
TRBV11-3	.	TRBD2	19	TRBJ2-1	TGTGCCAGCAGCCTACAGGGGACTAGCGGGAGTGTAGTATACAATGAGCAGTTCTTC	CASSLQGTSGSVVYNEQFF
TRBV7-2	.	TRBD2	13	TRBJ2-7	TGTGCCAGCAGCTCCAATAGCGGGGGCGAGCAGTACTTC	CASSSNSGGEQYF
TRBV12-3/TRBV12-4	.	.	13	TRBJ2-7	TGTGCCAGCAGTTTAGGGCAGTCCTACGAGCAGTACTTC	CASSLGQSYEQYF
TRBV5-4	.	TRBD1	16	TRBJ1-2	TGTGCCAGCAGCTTGGGGGACAGGGCGGCTAACTATGGCTACACCTTC	CASSLGDRAANYGYTF
TRBV5-1	.	TRBD1	15	TRBJ2-3	TGCGCCAGCAGCCACGCCCAGGGGGCCACAGATACGCAGTATTTT	CASSHAQGATDTQYF
TRBV29-1	.	.	12	TRBJ2-7	TGCAGCGTTGAAGCCCCCGGTTACGAGCAGTACTTC	CSVEAPGYEQYF
TRBV28	.	TRBD1	13	TRBJ2-7	TGTGCCAGCCTGACAGGGGGGACCTACGAGCAGTACTTC	CASLTGGTYEQYF
TRBV12-3/TRBV12-4	.	TRBD1	13	TRBJ1-5	TGTGCCAGCAGGGAGGGGGCTGGACAGCCCCAGCATTTT	CASREGAGQPQHF
TRBV5-5	.	TRBD1	15	TRBJ2-7	TGTGCCAGCAGCTTACGCCTCGGACAGGTTACCGAGCAGTACTTC	CASSLRLGQVTEQYF